The 2 T cell receptor beta chains below come from one sample, sequenced in a study of molecular identifiers for immune sequencing clone quantification (dated by TCRdb to 2016 to 2019). The library was prepared using PCR. These reads were obtained on a NextSeq 500. TCRdb reran the public reads through fastp at Q25 and MiXCR, keeping productive beta chains. Every entry covers one CDR3 protein and lists the most common genes and DNA from its rows. Here the sample has nearly 650,000 distinct CDR3 sequences; roughly 23% occur a single time. Around 0.78% of the sample comes from the top ten. The sample comprised naive CD8+ T cells from blood, with Jurkat cell RNA spiked in. The sample's cell subset or site, from its label and the paper: FACS-sorted CD8+CD4-CCR7+CD45RA+ naive T cells. The receptors shown here come from a human donor in good health. Some libraries in this study had Jurkat cell RNA spiked in.

Only a few counts were recorded for this clonotype. This chain uses TRBV4-1 with TRBJ1-1, with D perhaps TRBD1 (6 bases). The V end lost 0 bases, the J end lost 1 base, and 9 bases lay between the germline ends. The CDR3 covers 15 residues. Germline-derived CDR1 and CDR2 are MGHRA and YSYEKL. CDR3 DNA sequence: TGCGCCAGCAGCCAAGAAGCCAGGGGGAACACTGAAGCTTTCTTT. It is translated as CASSQEARGNTEAFF.

This clonotype was seen more than once but under ten times. The CDR3 loop reads CASSSLAGNGADTQYF. For the CDR3, the DNA is TGTGCCAGCAGTTCTCTAGCGGGAAATGGAGCAGATACGCAGTATTTT. This sequence joins TRBV27 and TRBJ2-3; 9 bases are shared with TRBD2. The J segment lost 4 bases and the V segment lost 4 bases, leaving 9 bases of the junction unmatched. Germline lookup yields CDR1 MNHEY and CDR2 SMNVEV (reference sequence). The CDR3 extends over 16 amino acids.